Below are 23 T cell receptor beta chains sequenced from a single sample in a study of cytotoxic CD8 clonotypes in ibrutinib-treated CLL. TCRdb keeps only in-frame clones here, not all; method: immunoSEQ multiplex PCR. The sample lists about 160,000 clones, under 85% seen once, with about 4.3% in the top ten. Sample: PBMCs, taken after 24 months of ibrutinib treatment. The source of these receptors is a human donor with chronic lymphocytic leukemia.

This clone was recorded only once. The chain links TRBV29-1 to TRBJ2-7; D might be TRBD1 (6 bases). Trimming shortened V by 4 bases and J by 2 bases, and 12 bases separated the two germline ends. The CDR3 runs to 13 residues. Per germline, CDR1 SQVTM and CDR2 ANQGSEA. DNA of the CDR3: TGCAGCGTTGGGGTCAGGACAGCCTACGAGCAGTACTTC. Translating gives CSVGVRTAYEQYF.

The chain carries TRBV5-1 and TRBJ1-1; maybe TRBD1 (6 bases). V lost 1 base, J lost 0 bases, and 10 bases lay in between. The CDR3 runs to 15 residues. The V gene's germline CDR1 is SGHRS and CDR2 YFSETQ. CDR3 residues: CASSLNRAMNTEAFF. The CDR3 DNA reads TGCGCCAGCAGCTTGAACAGGGCGATGAACACTGAAGCTTTCTTT.

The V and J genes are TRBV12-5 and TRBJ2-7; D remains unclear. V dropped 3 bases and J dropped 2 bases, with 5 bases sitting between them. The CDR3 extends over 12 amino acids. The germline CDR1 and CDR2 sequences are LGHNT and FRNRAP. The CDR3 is CASGFPPYEQYF. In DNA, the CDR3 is TGTGCTAGTGGTTTCCCCCCCTACGAGCAGTACTTC.

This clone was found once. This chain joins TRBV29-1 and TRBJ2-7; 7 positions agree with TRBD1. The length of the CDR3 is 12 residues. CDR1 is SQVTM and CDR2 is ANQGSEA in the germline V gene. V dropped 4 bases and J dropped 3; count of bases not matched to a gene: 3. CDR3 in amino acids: CSVVDRVYEQYF. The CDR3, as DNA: TGCAGCGTTGTTGACAGGGTCTACGAGCAGTACTTC.

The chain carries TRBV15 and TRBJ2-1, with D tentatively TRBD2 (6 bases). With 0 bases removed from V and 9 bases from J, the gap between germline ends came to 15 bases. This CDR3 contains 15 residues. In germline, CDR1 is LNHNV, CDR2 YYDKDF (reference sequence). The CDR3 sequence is CATSRDRLVSGEQFF. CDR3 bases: TGTGCCACCAGCAGAGATAGACTAGTAAGTGGTGAGCAGTTCTTC.

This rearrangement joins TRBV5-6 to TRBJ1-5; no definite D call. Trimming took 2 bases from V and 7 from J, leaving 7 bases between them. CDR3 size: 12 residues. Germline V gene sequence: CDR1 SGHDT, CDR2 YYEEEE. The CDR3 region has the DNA TGTGCCAGCAGCTTCCGAGGGCAGCCCCAGCATTTT. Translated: CASSFRGQPQHF.

The CDR3 DNA sequence: TGTGCCAGCAGCGTAGCTCAGCTAGCGGGAGTCAAGGAGCAGTTCTTC. This codes for CASSVAQLAGVKEQFF. This chain joins TRBV9 and TRBJ2-1; TRBD2 agrees at 10 bases. The V and J ends lost 0 bases and 10 bases, in that order; junction bases with no gene match: 10. Germline lookup yields CDR1 SGDLS and CDR2 YYNGEE. The CDR3 loop spans 16 amino acids.

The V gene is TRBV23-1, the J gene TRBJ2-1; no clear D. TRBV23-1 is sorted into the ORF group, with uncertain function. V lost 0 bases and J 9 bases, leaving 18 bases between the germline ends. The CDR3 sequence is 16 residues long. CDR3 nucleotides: TGCGCCAGCAGTCAATCGTTCGGCCGAAAGTCGGTTGAGCAGTTCTTC. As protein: CASSQSFGRKSVEQFF.

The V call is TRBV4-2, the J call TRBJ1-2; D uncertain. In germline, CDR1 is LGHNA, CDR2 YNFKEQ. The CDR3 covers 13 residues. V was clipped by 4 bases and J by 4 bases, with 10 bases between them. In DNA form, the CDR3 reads TGTGCCAGCAGCCCAGAAAACGCCTATGGCTACACCTTC. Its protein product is CASSPENAYGYTF.

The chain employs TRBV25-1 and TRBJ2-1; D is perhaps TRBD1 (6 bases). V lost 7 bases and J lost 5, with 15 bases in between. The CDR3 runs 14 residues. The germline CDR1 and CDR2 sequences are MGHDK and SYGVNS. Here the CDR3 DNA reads TGTGCCAGCACCATCCGGGACACCAACAATGAGCAGTTCTTC. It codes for CASTIRDTNNEQFF.

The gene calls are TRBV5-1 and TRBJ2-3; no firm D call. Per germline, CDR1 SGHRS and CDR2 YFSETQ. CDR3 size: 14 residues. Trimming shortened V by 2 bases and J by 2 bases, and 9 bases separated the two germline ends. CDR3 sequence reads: CASSFSRYTDTQYF. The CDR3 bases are TGCGCCAGCAGCTTTTCCAGGTACACAGATACGCAGTATTTT.

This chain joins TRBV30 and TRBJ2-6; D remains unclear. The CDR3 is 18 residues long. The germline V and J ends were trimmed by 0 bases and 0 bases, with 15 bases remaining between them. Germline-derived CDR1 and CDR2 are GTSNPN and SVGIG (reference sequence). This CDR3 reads CAWSVFKGWNSGANVLTF. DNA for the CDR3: TGTGCCTGGAGTGTATTTAAGGGTTGGAACTCTGGGGCCAACGTCCTGACTTTC.

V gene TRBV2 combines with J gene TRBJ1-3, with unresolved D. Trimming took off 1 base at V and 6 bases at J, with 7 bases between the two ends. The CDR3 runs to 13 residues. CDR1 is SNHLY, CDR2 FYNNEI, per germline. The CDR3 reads CASSEETPNTIYF. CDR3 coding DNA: TGTGCCAGCAGTGAAGAAACCCCAAACACCATATATTTT. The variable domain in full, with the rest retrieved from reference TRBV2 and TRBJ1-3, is EPEVTQTPSHQVTQMGQEVILRCVPISNHLYFYWYRQILGQKVEFLVSFYNNEISEKSEIFDDQFSVERPDGSNFTLKIRSTKLEDSAMYFCASSEETPNTIYFGEGSWLTVV.

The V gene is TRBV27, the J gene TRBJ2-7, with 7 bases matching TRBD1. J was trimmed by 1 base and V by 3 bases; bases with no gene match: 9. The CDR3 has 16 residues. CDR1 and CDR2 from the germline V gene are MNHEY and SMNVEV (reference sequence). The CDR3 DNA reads TGTGCCAGCAGTTTCAACCGTCAGGGACAGTCCTACGAGCAGTACTTC. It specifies CASSFNRQGQSYEQYF.

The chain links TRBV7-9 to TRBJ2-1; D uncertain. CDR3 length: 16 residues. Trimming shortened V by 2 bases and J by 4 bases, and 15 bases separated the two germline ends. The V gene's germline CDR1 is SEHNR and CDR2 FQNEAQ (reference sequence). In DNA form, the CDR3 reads TGTGCCAGCAGCTTATTAAGGCGCGGATCGTACAATGAGCAGTTCTTC. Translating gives CASSLLRRGSYNEQFF. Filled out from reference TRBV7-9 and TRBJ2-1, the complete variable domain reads DTGVSQNPRHKITKRGQNVTFRCDPISEHNRLYWYRQTLGQGPEFLTYFQNEAQLEKSRLLSDRFSAERPKGSFSTLEIQRTEQGDSAMYLCASSLLRRGSYNEQFFGPGTRLTVL.

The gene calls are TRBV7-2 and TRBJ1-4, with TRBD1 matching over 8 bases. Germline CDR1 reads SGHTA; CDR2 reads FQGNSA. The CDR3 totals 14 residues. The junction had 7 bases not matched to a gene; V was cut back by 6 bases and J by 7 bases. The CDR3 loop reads CASSLDRGREKLFF. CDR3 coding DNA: TGTGCCAGCAGTCTAGACAGGGGCCGTGAAAAACTGTTTTTT. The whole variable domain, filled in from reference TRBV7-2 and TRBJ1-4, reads GAGVSQSPSNKVTEKGKDVELRCDPISGHTALYWYRQSLGQGLEFLIYFQGNSAPDKSGLPSDRFSAERTGGSVSTLTIQRTQQEDSAVYLCASSLDRGREKLFFGSGTQLSVL.

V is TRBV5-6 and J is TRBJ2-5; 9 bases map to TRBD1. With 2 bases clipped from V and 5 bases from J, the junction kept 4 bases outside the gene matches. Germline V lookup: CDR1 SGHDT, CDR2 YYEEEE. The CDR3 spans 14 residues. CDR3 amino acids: CASSFGQGYETQYF. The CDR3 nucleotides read TGTGCCAGCAGCTTCGGACAGGGGTACGAGACCCAGTACTTC.

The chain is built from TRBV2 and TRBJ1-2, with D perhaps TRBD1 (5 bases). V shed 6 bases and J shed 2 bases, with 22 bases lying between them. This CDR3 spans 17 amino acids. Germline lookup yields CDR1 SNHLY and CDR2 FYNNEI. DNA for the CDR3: TGTGCCAGCAGAGGGCCCGGAGAGGGGCGACTGAACTATGGCTACACCTTC. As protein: CASRGPGEGRLNYGYTF.

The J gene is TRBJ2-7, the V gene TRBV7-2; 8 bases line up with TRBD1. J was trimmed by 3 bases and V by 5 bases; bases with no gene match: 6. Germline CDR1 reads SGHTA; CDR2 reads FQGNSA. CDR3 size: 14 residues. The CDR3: CASSPRDRLYEQYF. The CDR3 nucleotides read TGTGCCAGCAGCCCAAGGGACAGGCTCTACGAGCAGTACTTC.

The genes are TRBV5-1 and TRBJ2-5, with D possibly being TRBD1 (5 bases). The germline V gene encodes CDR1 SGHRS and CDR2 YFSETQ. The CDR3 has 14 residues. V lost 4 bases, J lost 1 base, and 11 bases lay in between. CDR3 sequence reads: CASSGVGAQETQYF. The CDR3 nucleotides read TGCGCCAGCAGCGGCGTTGGGGCCCAAGAGACCCAGTACTTC.

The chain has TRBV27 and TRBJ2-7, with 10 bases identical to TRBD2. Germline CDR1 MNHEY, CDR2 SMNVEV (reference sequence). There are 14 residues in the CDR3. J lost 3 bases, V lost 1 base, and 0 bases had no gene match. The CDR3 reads CASSLWTSGYEQYF. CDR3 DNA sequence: TGTGCCAGCAGTTTATGGACTAGCGGCTACGAGCAGTACTTC.

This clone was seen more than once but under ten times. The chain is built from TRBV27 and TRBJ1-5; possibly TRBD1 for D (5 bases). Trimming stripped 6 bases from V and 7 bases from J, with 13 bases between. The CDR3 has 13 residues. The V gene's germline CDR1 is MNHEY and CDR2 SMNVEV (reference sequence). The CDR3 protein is CASSTWWGQPQHF. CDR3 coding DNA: TGTGCCAGCAGCACTTGGTGGGGGCAGCCCCAGCATTTT.

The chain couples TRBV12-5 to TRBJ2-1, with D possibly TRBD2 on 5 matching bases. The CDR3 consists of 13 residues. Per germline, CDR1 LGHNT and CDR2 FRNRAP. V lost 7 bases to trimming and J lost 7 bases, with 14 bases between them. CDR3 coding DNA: TGTGCTAGTGCCCCGGACTTGAGGAATGAGCAGTTCTTC. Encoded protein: CASAPDLRNEQFF.